Each of the 25 T cell receptor beta chains below was sequenced from the same sample in a study of shared clonotypes between healthy human individuals. Method: immunoSEQ multiplex PCR; TCRdb's copy keeps in-frame clones and lacks some. The sample includes roughly 2.4 million clones, around 95% of them seen just once. The material sequenced was naive CD4+ T cells sorted from blood. Noted subset: CD45RA+ positively selected. The receptors shown here come from a man aged 18 to 29 in good health.

The J gene is TRBJ2-2, the V gene TRBV10-3; D gene unclear. The CDR3 contains 15 residues. Germline CDR1 ENHRY, CDR2 SYGVKD. V shed 6 bases and J shed 1 base, with 12 bases lying between them. The chain's CDR3 is CAISPSSRNTGELFF. The CDR3 bases are TGTGCCATCAGCCCCTCATCCCGGAACACCGGGGAGCTGTTTTTT.

This clone was counted once. This chain uses TRBV6-4 with TRBJ2-7, with TRBD1 matching 10 bases. This CDR3 is built from 14 residues. Trimming removed 4 bases from V and 9 bases from J; junction bases left unmatched: 9. Looked up from germline, CDR1 is MRHNA and CDR2 is SNTAGT. The CDR3 DNA reads as TGTGCCAGCAGTGTCGAACTAGGGACAGGGGCGCAGTACTTC. It yields the protein CASSVELGTGAQYF.

The table lists this clone with a count of one. The chain recombines TRBV11-2 with TRBJ2-7; D not certain. CDR1 and CDR2 from the germline V gene are SGHAT and FQNNGV. This CDR3 contains 17 residues. Trimming removed 5 bases from V and 2 bases from J, with 22 bases in between. The CDR3 sequence: CASSPLKGPRRPYEQYF. The CDR3 DNA follows: TGTGCCAGCAGCCCACTTAAAGGGCCCCGACGACCCTACGAGCAGTACTTC.

The chain recombines TRBV29-1 with TRBJ1-4; the D is unclear. Trimming took 6 bases from V and 2 from J, leaving 10 bases between them. The germline V gene has CDR1 SQVTM and CDR2 ANQGSEA. This CDR3 comprises 13 residues. Written as DNA, the CDR3 is TGCAGCGTGCCGGGGATGACTAATGAAAAACTGTTTTTT. Residues: CSVPGMTNEKLFF. The full variable domain, rest sourced from reference TRBV29-1 and TRBJ1-4, is SAVISQKPSRDICQRGTSLTIQCQVDSQVTMMFWYRQQPGQSLTLIATANQGSEATYESGFVIDKFPISRPNLTFSTLTVSNMSPEDSSIYLCSVPGMTNEKLFFGSGTQLSVL.

This rearrangement joins TRBV7-9 to TRBJ1-4, with TRBD1 matching 9 bases. The CDR3 runs 14 residues. V shed 4 bases, J shed 5 bases, and the junction held 2 bases outside the gene matches. Germline assignment: CDR1 SEHNR and CDR2 FQNEAQ (reference sequence). The CDR3 nucleotides read TGTGCCAGCAGCTGGGGGACAGGGAATGAAAAACTGTTTTTT. It is translated as CASSWGTGNEKLFF.

V is TRBV5-1 and J is TRBJ2-1; 11 bases match TRBD1. This CDR3 has 15 amino acids. J gave up 7 bases and V 4 bases, and 7 bases lay outside the gene matches. Germline CDR1 and CDR2: SGHRS and YFSETQ. The CDR3 DNA reads as TGCGCCAGCAGCAAAGGACAGGGGGCATTGAATGAGCAGTTCTTC. As protein: CASSKGQGALNEQFF.

The chain employs TRBV19 and TRBJ1-1; a weak D match, TRBD1 (5 bases). Germline CDR1 is LNHDA and CDR2 is SQIVND (reference sequence). This CDR3 region has 14 residues. V lost 7 bases and J lost 8, with 20 bases in between. Here the CDR3 DNA reads TGTGCCAGTATTAACCCGGGACTCACCCCGGAAGCTTTCTTT. This encodes CASINPGLTPEAFF.

This chain uses TRBV7-3 with TRBJ2-1; D possibly uses TRBD1 or TRBD2 (6 bases each). Germline assignment: CDR1 SGHTA and CDR2 FQGTGA. V was shortened by 4 bases and J by 4 bases, with 14 bases between the two germline ends. The CDR3 is made up of 15 amino acids. CDR3 residues: CASSSDSGLYNEQFF. The CDR3 coding sequence is TGTGCCAGCAGCTCGGACAGCGGGCTTTACAATGAGCAGTTCTTC.

The chain is built from TRBV28 and TRBJ1-3; D might be TRBD1 (5 bases). The V gene's germline CDR1 is MDHEN and CDR2 SYDVKM. The CDR3 length is 15 residues. V lost 6 bases and J 0 bases, leaving 12 bases between the germline ends. The CDR3 DNA is TGTGCCAGCAGCCTGGGGGGGATCTCTGGAAACACCATATATTTT. Translating gives CASSLGGISGNTIYF.

In its sample, this clone was seen once. This chain joins TRBV4-1 and TRBJ2-3; the match to TRBD2 covers 12 bases. Germline values: CDR1 MGHRA, CDR2 YSYEKL. Trimming cost V 0 bases and J 8 bases; bases outside gene matches: 9. The CDR3 totals 17 residues. Here the CDR3 reads CASSQDSLAGGLRTQYF. The DNA for the CDR3 is TGCGCCAGCAGCCAAGATTCTCTAGCGGGGGGGCTTCGTACGCAGTATTTT.

V usage is TRBV10-3 and J usage is TRBJ2-7, with 8 bases identical to TRBD2. The germline V gene encodes CDR1 ENHRY and CDR2 SYGVKD. CDR3 length: 15 residues. The J segment lost 2 bases and the V segment lost 7 bases, leaving 10 bases of the junction unmatched. The CDR3 coding sequence is TGTGCCATCATGACTCGGGAGGGCCTAACCTACGAGCAGTACTTC. It specifies CAIMTREGLTYEQYF.

The sample holds one count of this clone. Within the sample, other DNA sequences also encode this same CDR3. The chain is built from TRBV9 and TRBJ2-7, with 7 bases matching TRBD2. V shed 2 bases, J shed 5 bases, and the junction held 4 bases outside the gene matches. The CDR3 length is 13 residues. From germline, CDR1 is SGDLS and CDR2 YYNGEE. CDR3: CASSVGGRNEQYF. CDR3 nucleotide sequence: TGTGCCAGCAGCGTGGGGGGGAGGAACGAGCAGTACTTC.

The rearrangement uses TRBV9 and TRBJ1-3; the D gene is possibly TRBD1 (6 bases). Trimming took off 4 bases at V and 0 bases at J, with 23 bases between the two ends. Per germline, CDR1 SGDLS and CDR2 YYNGEE. This CDR3 has 19 amino acids. The CDR3 loop is CASSPRGGLILSSGNTIYF. Here the CDR3 DNA reads TGTGCCAGCAGCCCGCGGGGGGGGCTGATCCTGAGCTCTGGAAACACCATATATTTT.

V gene TRBV6-5 combines with J gene TRBJ2-2, with 8 bases matching TRBD1. The CDR3 loop spans 14 amino acids. Looked up from germline, CDR1 is MNHEY and CDR2 is SVGAGI. With 5 bases clipped from V and 4 bases from J, the junction kept 3 bases outside the gene matches. The CDR3 bases are TGTGCCAGCAGTACAACAGGGGGCACCGGGGAGCTGTTTTTT. Protein sequence: CASSTTGGTGELFF.

This chain joins TRBV27 and TRBJ1-2; 8 bases match TRBD1. The germline V gene has CDR1 MNHEY and CDR2 SMNVEV (reference sequence). CDR3 size: 11 residues. J was trimmed by 7 bases and V by 5 bases; bases with no gene match: 0. CDR3 bases: TGTGCCAGCAGTGGACAGGGTGGCTACACCTTC. Translated: CASSGQGGYTF.

The chain uses TRBV7-6 and TRBJ2-1; D is ambiguous. Trimming cost V 2 bases and J 5 bases, with 10 bases left between them. The CDR3 is made up of 14 amino acids. Per germline, CDR1 SGHVS and CDR2 FNYEAQ. DNA for the CDR3: TGTGCCAGCAGCTTAAGGCCAGACAACAATGAGCAGTTCTTC. As protein: CASSLRPDNNEQFF.

Regarding this clone: Germline is not matched at one junction end, which may reflect a read error. The rearrangement joins TRBV11-2 to TRBJ1-2; TRBD1 aligns across 7 bases. The germline gives CDR1 SGHAT, CDR2 FQNNGV. There are 13 residues in the CDR3. CDR3 protein: CASSPIRAGGRHF. Written as DNA, the CDR3 is TGTGCCAGCAGCCCAATTCGAGCAGGGGGGCGACACTTC.

A single count supports this clone. Other DNA variants within this sample encode the same CDR3. J is TRBJ1-1 and V is TRBV28; D unclear. The CDR3 contains 11 residues. The ends were cut back, 6 bases at V and 3 bases at J, with 5 bases in the middle. Germline V gene sequence: CDR1 MDHEN, CDR2 SYDVKM. The CDR3 sequence is CASRGDTEAFF. The CDR3 nucleotides are TGTGCCAGCAGAGGCGACACTGAAGCTTTCTTT.

In regard to this clone: Other nucleotide sequences in the sample specify the same CDR3. The chain joins TRBV5-1 to TRBJ1-6; TRBD1 matches 7 bases. Germline V gene sequence: CDR1 SGHRS, CDR2 YFSETQ. The CDR3 runs to 14 residues. Trimming cost V 1 base and J 6 bases; bases outside gene matches: 1. The CDR3 loop reads CASSLPGGNSPLHF. CDR3 nucleotides: TGCGCCAGCAGCTTGCCAGGGGGTAATTCACCCCTCCACTTT.

The genes are TRBV7-2 and TRBJ2-7; 7 bases line up with TRBD2. V was pared by 2 bases and J by 2 bases, with 6 bases of the junction left unmatched. Germline V gene sequence: CDR1 SGHTA, CDR2 FQGNSA. The CDR3 sequence is 15 residues long. Here the CDR3 DNA reads TGTGCCAGCAGCTTAAAAGCGGGAACAACCTACGAGCAGTACTTC. It codes for CASSLKAGTTYEQYF.

This clone has a single count. This chain connects TRBV18 to TRBJ2-1, with 9 bases that match TRBD2. Germline assignment: CDR1 KGHSH and CDR2 LQKENI. CDR3 size: 15 residues. J lost 4 bases, V lost 4 bases, and 5 bases had no gene match. The CDR3 region is CASSRASGTYNEQFF. CDR3 DNA: TGTGCCAGCTCACGGGCTAGCGGGACGTACAATGAGCAGTTCTTC.

The gene calls are TRBV5-1 and TRBJ2-1, with D possibly TRBD2 on 6 matching bases. Trimming left V 1 base short and J 4 bases short, with 12 bases between. The CDR3 spans 15 residues. CDR1 and CDR2 (germline): SGHRS, YFSETQ. For the CDR3, the DNA is TGCGCCAGCAGCTTGCTCCGGGAGTCTTACAATGAGCAGTTCTTC. Protein: CASSLLRESYNEQFF.

This clone was seen just once. The rearrangement joins TRBV7-2 to TRBJ1-2; D is uncertain. In germline, CDR1 is SGHTA, CDR2 FQGNSA. The CDR3 contains 12 residues. With 6 bases removed from V and 7 bases from J, the gap between germline ends came to 12 bases. The CDR3 loop is CASSIPRVGYTF. CDR3 DNA sequence: TGTGCCAGCAGTATCCCGAGGGTTGGCTACACCTTC.

The CDR3, as DNA: TGTGCCACCTCTCGGGGACAGGGGAATCAGCCCCAGCATTTT. Translating it yields CATSRGQGNQPQHF. The chain employs TRBV6-1 and TRBJ1-5; the match to TRBD1 covers 10 bases. In germline, CDR1 is MNHNS, CDR2 SASEGT. The CDR3 covers 14 residues. V dropped 10 bases and J dropped 4; count of bases not matched to a gene: 7.

On this clone: The sample carries other DNA sequences with the same CDR3. The genes are TRBV27 and TRBJ2-1, with unresolved D. The V end lost 3 bases, the J end lost 7 bases, and 4 bases lay between the germline ends. CDR1 and CDR2 from the germline V gene are MNHEY and SMNVEV (reference sequence). The CDR3 consists of 11 residues. The CDR3 region has the DNA TGTGCCAGCAGTTTTCGGAATGAGCAGTTCTTC. Translation gives CASSFRNEQFF.